This T cell receptor beta chain is drawn from a study of blood T cell repertoires in COVID-19. Across the whole study: Samples came from the United States, Italy and Spain, spanning acute and convalescent COVID-19. From T cells, B-cell-depleted T cells, or PBMCs came the material, which was cDNA or gDNA.

Unmatched junction bases numbered 5, after V lost 4 bases and J lost 3 bases. The CDR3 loop spans 14 amino acids. Germline CDR1 and CDR2: SGHRS and YFSETQ. Authors' processing steps: Estimates of nucleated cell counts were drawn from the amplification of reference gene primers. Repertoires were generated with immunoSEQ multiplex PCR, while TCRdb's copy carries only in-frame clones and drops some. Clone size and the V and J calls come from that table; the DNA yielded D and trimming. The top ten hold about 8% of the sample, which has a few hundred thousand clones, 87% seen once. The material sequenced was peripheral blood. This receptor was identified in a woman aged 45 to 65 who had recovered from COVID-19. The J gene is TRBJ1-1, the V gene TRBV5-1, with TRBD1 matching over 8 bases. CDR3 DNA: TGCGCCAGCAGCGTTCAGGGGGCTGACACTGAAGCTTTCTTT. It yields the protein CASSVQGADTEAFF. Full variable domain (outside the CDR3, taken from reference TRBV5-1 and TRBJ1-1): KAGVTQTPRYLIKTRGQQVTLSCSPISGHRSVSWYQQTPGQGLQFLFEYFSETQRNKGNFPGRFSGRQFSNSRSEMNVSTLELGDSALYLCASSVQGADTEAFFGQGTRLTVV.